This T cell receptor beta chain was sequenced for a study of blood T cell repertoires in COVID-19. In the study overall: Spain, Italy and the United States supplied samples that represented acute and convalescent COVID-19. Sample material is recorded as cDNA or gDNA derived from T cells, B-cell-depleted T cells, or PBMCs.

The method was immunoSEQ multiplex PCR; TCRdb's version includes in-frame clones alone and lacks a portion of them. The sample has 120,000 or so clones; about 85% are singletons. V was cut by 6 bases and J by 10 bases, with 17 bases left in between. CDR1 and CDR2 (germline): SGHRS, YFSETQ. There are 14 residues in the CDR3. Sequenced sample: peripheral blood. The rearrangement joins TRBV5-1 to TRBJ1-6; tentatively, D is TRBD1 (5 bases). This sequence originates from a man between 70 and 80 years old with acute or convalescent COVID-19. CDR3 residues: CASTKGNGGSPLHF. The CDR3 DNA is TGCGCCAGCACAAAGGGCAATGGGGGGTCACCCCTCCACTTT.